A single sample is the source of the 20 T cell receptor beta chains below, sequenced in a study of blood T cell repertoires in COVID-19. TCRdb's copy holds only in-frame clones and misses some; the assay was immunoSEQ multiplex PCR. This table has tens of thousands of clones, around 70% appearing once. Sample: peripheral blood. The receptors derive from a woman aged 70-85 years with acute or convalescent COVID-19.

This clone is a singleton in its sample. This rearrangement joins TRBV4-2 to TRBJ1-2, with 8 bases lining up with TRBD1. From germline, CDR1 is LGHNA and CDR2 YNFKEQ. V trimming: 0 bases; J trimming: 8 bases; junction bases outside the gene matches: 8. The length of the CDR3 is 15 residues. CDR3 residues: CASSQDHGQGEGYTF. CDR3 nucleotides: TGTGCCAGCAGCCAAGACCACGGACAGGGCGAGGGCTACACCTTC.

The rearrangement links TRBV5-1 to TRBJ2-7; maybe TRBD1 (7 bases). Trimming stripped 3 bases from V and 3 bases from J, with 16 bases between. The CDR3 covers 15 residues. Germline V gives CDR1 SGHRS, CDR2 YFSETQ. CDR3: CASSWGSRGVYEQYF. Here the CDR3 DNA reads TGCGCCAGCAGCTGGGGGTCCAGGGGGGTCTACGAGCAGTACTTC.

CDR3 coding DNA: TGTGCCAGTAGAGGGACAGGGGGCAAAAACATTCAGTACTTC. Translated: CASRGTGGKNIQYF. The chain links TRBV19 to TRBJ2-4; TRBD1 matches at 11 bases. Germline CDR1 and CDR2: LNHDA and SQIVND (reference sequence). J was trimmed by 3 bases and V by 6 bases; bases with no gene match: 1. The CDR3 is made up of 14 amino acids.

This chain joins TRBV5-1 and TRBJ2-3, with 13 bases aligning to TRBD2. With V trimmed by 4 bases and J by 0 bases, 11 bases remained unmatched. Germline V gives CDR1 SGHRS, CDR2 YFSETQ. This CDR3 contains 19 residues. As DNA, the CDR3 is TGCGCCAGCAGCCTAACCCCGGGACTAGCGGGGACTAGCACAGATACGCAGTATTTT. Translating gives CASSLTPGLAGTSTDTQYF.

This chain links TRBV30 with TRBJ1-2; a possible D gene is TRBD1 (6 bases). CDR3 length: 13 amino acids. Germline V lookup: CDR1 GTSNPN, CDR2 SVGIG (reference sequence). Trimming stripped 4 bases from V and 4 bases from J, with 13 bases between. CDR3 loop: CAWTSQGSYGYTF. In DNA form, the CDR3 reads TGTGCCTGGACCTCACAGGGAAGCTATGGCTACACCTTC.

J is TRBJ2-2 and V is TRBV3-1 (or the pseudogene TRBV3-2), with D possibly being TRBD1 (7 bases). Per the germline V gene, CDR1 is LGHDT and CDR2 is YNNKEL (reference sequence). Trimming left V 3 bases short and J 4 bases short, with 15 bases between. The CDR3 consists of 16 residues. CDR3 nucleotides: TGTGCCAGCAGCCACGGAGGGGGCGAATCCACCGGGGAGCTGTTTTTT. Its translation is CASSHGGGESTGELFF.

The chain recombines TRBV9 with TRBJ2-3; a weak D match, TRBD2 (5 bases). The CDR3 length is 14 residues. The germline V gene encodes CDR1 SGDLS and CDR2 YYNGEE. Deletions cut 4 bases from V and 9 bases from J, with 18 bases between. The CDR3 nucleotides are TGTGCCAGCAGCCCTCGGGGTGGGGAGTCGACGCAGTATTTT. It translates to CASSPRGGESTQYF.

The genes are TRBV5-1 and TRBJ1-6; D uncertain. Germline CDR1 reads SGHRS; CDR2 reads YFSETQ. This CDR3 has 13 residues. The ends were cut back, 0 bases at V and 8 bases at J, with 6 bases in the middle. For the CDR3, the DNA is TGCGCCAGCAGCTTGGCGCGGGATTCACCCCTCCACTTT. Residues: CASSLARDSPLHF.

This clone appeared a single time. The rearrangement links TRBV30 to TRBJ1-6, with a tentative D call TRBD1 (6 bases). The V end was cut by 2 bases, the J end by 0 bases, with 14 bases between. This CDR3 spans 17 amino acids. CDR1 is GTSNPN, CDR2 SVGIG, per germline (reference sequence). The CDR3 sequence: CAWSPYRVRSYNSPLHF. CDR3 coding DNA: TGTGCCTGGAGTCCCTACAGGGTTCGCTCCTATAATTCACCCCTCCACTTT.

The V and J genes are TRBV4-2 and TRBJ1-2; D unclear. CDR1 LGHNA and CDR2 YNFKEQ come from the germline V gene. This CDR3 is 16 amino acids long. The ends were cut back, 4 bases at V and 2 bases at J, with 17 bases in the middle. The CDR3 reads CASSLVSTDPNYGYTF. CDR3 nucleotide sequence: TGTGCCAGCAGCCTTGTTTCAACAGATCCCAACTATGGCTACACCTTC.

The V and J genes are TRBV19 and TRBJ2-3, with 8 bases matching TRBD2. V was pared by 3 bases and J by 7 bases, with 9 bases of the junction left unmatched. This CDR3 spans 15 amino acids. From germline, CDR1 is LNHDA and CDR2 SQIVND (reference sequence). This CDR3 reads CASSIPGTRRNTQYF. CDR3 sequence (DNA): TGTGCCAGTAGTATCCCCGGGACTAGGAGGAATACGCAGTATTTT.

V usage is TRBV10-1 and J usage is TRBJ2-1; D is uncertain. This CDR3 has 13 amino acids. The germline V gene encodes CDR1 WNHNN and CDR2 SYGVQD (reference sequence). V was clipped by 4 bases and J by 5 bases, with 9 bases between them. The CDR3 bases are TGCGCCAGCAGTGTCCGGGTAGACAATGAGCAGTTCTTC. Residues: CASSVRVDNEQFF.

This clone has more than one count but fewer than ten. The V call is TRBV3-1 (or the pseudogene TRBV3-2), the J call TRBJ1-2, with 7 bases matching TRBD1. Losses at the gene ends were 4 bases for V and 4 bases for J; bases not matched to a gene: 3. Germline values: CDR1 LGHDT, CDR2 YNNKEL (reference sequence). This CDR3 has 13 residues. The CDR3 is CASSLGQLYGYTF. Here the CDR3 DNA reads TGTGCCAGCAGCCTGGGACAGCTCTATGGCTACACCTTC.

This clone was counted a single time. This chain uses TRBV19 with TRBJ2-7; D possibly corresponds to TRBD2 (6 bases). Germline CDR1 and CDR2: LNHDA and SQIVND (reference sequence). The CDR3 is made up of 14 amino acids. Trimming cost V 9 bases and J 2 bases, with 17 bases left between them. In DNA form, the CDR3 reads TGTGCCAGCCTCCGGGACTCGCCCCCCTACGAGCAGTACGTC. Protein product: CASLRDSPPYEQYV.

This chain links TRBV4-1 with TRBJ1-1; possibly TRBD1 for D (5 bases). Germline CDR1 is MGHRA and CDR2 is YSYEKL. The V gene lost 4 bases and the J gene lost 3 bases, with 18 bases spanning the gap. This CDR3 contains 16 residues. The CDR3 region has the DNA TGCGCCAGCAGCCCCCATGGGAGGGGCGGATACACTGAAGCTTTCTTT. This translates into CASSPHGRGGYTEAFF.

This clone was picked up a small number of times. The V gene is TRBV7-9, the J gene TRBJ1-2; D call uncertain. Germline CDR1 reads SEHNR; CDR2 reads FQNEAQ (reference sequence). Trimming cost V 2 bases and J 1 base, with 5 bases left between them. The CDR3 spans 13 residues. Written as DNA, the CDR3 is TGTGCCAGCAGCTTACGGGTTAACTATGGCTACACCTTC. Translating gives CASSLRVNYGYTF.

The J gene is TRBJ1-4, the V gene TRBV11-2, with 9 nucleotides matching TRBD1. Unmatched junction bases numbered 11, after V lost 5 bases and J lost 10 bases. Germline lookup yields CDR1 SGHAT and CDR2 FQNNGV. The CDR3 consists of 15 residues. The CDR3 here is CASSISGTGRGKLFF. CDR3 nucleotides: TGTGCCAGCAGCATCTCCGGGACAGGGAGGGGAAAACTGTTTTTT.

Here the CDR3 reads CASSQKGAAFF. As DNA, the CDR3 is TGCGCCAGCAGTCAAAAGGGAGCAGCTTTCTTT. The chain is built from TRBV4-1 and TRBJ1-1; D is unresolved. Trimming stripped 6 bases from V and 10 bases from J, with 12 bases between. The CDR3 is 11 amino acids. Germline CDR1 MGHRA, CDR2 YSYEKL.

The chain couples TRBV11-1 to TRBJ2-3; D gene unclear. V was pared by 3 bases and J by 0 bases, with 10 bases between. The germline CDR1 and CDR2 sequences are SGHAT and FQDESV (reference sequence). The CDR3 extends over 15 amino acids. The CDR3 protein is CASSFRPSSTDTQYF. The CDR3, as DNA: TGTGCCAGCAGCTTCAGGCCTTCTAGCACAGATACGCAGTATTTT.

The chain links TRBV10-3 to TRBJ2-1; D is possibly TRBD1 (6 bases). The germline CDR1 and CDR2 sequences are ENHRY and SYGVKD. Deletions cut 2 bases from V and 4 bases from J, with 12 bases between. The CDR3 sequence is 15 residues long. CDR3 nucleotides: TGTGCCATCAGTGAGAGGGACATTGGGTACAATGAGCAGTTCTTC. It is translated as CAISERDIGYNEQFF.